This T cell receptor beta chain appears in the sequencing data of a study of early T cells in non-severe SARS-CoV-2 infection. Across the study: RNA in bulk from unsorted whole blood was sequenced, and chains were unpaired. Study-wide results and limits: Using VDJdb, the matching emphasized anti-spike CD8 responses while missing private and CD4 specificities.

The TCR library protocol attached unique molecular identifiers to the individual cDNA molecules. From the 5' RACE reads, TCRdb called clonotypes with MiXCR, one entry per CDR3 protein. The data show roughly 77,000 distinct CDR3 sequences, roughly 12% seen once. This clonotype was detected only a few times. Antigen unknown. Trimming removed 7 bases from V and 5 bases from J; junction bases left unmatched: 8. The CDR3 is made up of 14 amino acids. Germline V gives CDR1 SQVTM, CDR2 ANQGSEA. Sequencing used whole blood. The chain is built from TRBV29-1 and TRBJ2-3; 11 positions agree with TRBD2. This TCR was sampled from an adult who was a healthcare worker with PCR-confirmed SARS-CoV-2 infection or an uninfected control (not recorded which). Written as DNA, the CDR3 is TGCAGCGCCATACTAGCGGGAGACGGAGATACGCAGTATTTT. It encodes CSAILAGDGDTQYF.